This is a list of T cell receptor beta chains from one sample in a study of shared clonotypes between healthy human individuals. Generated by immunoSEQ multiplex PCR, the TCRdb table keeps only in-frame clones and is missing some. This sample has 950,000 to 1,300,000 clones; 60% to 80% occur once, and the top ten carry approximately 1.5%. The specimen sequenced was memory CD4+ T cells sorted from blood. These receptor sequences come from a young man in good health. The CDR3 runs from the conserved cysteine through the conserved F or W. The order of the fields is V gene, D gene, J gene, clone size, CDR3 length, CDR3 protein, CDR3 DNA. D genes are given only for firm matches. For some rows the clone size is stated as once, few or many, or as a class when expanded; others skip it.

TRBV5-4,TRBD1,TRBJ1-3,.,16,CASSLGQGADGNTIYF,TGTGCCAGCAGCTTGGGACAGGGGGCCGATGGAAACACCATATATTTT
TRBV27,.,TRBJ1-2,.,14,CASSLQGTNYGYTF,TGTGCCAGCAGTTTGCAGGGTACTAACTATGGCTACACCTTC
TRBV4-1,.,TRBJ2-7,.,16,CASSQDRAAGLSEQYF,TGCGCCAGCAGCCAAGATAGGGCCGCCGGGCTTAGCGAGCAGTACTTC
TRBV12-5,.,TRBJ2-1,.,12,CASGFMEGEQFF,TGTGCTAGTGGCTTCATGGAGGGAGAGCAGTTCTTC
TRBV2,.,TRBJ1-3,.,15,CASRETSTSGNTIYF,TGTGCCAGCAGGGAAACTTCGACCTCTGGAAACACCATATATTTT
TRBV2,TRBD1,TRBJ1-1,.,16,CASTSGTGGGYTEAFF,TGTGCCAGCACCTCGGGGACAGGGGGTGGTTACACTGAAGCTTTCTTT
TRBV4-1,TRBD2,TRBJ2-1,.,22,CASSQLRGARGLAGGNYNEQFF,TGCGCCAGCAGCCAATTAAGAGGGGCGAGAGGCCTAGCGGGGGGTAACTACAATGAGCAGTTCTTC
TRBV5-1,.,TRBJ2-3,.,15,CASSLLNGEGDTQYF,TGCGCCAGCAGCTTGTTAAACGGGGAAGGAGATACGCAGTATTTT
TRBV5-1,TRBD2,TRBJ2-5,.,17,CASSLGRLAGVEETQYF,TGCGCCAGCAGCTTGGGGCGGCTAGCGGGGGTGGAAGAGACCCAGTACTTC
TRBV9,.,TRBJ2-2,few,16,CASSVDPWGNTGELFF,TGTGCCAGCAGCGTAGACCCTTGGGGTAACACCGGGGAGCTGTTTTTT
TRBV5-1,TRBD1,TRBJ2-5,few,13,CASSEGAPGTQYF,TGCGCCAGCAGCGAGGGGGCGCCCGGGACCCAGTACTTC
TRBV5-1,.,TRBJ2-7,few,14,CASSPQGTNYEQYF,TGCGCCAGCAGCCCTCAAGGGACAAACTACGAGCAGTACTTC
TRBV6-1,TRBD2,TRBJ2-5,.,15,CAIERIAGGLETQYF,TGTGCCATCGAGAGGATAGCGGGAGGGCTCGAGACCCAGTACTTC
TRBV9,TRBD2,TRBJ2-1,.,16,CASSAGTSGGRSEQFF,TGTGCCAGCAGCGCCGGGACTAGCGGGGGTCGGAGTGAGCAGTTCTTC
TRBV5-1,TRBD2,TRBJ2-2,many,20,CASGGDGRTRTSGATGELFF,TGCGCCAGCGGCGGGGACGGCCGGACTAGGACTAGCGGGGCGACCGGGGAGCTGTTTTTT
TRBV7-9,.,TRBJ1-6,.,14,CASSLDQWNSPLHF,TGTGCCAGCAGCCTCGACCAGTGGAATTCACCCCTCCACTTT
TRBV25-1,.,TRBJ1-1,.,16,CASSESRGARDTEAFF,TGTGCCAGCAGTGAATCAAGGGGGGCGAGGGACACTGAAGCTTTCTTT
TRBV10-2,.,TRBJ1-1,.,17,CASRPTGWDLSNTEAFF,TGCGCCAGCAGACCGACAGGTTGGGACCTGTCGAACACTGAAGCTTTCTTT
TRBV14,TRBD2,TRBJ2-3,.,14,CASSRGGAEDTQYF,TGTGCCAGCAGCCGCGGGGGGGCGGAAGATACGCAGTATTTT
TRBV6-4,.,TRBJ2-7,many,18,CASSDSDSLGLTSYEQYF,TGTGCCAGCAGTGACTCAGATTCCCTGGGATTGACCTCCTACGAGCAGTACTTC